In this sample, the clone carrying this T cell receptor beta chain turned up many times. Antigen specificity is unknown. A much larger clone differs by one base, so this may be a read error. Breast cancer patients provided tissue from their axillary draining lymph nodes. The sample comes from a study of breast tumors, draining lymph nodes, adjacent tissues. Study conclusions and caveats: Tumors had less TCR diversity than lymph nodes, more than nontumor tissue. Compared with basal-like, luminal-like tumors shared significantly more repertoire with nontumor tissue. The lymph node origin of tumor T cells was framed as consistent with a hypothesis, not demonstrated.

J gave up 3 bases and V 0 bases, and 14 bases lay outside the gene matches. Per the germline V gene, CDR1 is DFQATT and CDR2 is SNEGSKA (reference sequence). This CDR3 is built from 17 residues. MiXCR, applied by TCRdb to the multiplex PCR reads, yields one record per CDR3 protein. The repertoire holds around 130,000 distinct CDR3 sequences, with approximately 32% as singletons. The clonotype originates from a female donor with breast cancer. Some clones in this sample may be carry-over from other donors' samples. Sequencing used axillary lymph node tissue. The V call is TRBV20-1, the J call TRBJ2-7; 7 nucleotides match TRBD1. CDR3 protein: CSARDPPGVAGGYEQYF. In DNA, the CDR3 is TGCAGTGCTAGAGATCCCCCGGGTGTTGCAGGGGGCTACGAGCAGTACTTC.